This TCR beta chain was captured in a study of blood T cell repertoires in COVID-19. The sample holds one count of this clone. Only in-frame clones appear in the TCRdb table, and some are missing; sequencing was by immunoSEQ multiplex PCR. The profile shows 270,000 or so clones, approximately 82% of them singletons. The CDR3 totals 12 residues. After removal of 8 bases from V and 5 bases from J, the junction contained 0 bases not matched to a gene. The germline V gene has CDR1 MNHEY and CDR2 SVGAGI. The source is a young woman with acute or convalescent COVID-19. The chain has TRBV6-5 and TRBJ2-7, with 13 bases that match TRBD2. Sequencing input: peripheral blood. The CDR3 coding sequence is TGTGCCAGCGGGACTAGCGGGAACGAGCAGTACTTC. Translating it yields CASGTSGNEQYF.